These 24 T cell receptor beta chains came from one sample sequenced in a study of blood T cells in healthy people across ages. Alongside a J-beta primer mix, a sample-barcoded 5' primer served in a second PCR lasting roughly 6 to 11 cycles. TCRdb re-called the 5' RACE reads through MiXCR, storing one row per CDR3 protein. The sample consists of under 2,000,000 distinct CDR3 sequences, 49% of them appearing once. Sequenced material: blood. Every receptor here comes from a woman aged 40 to 55 in good health.

V usage is TRBV2 and J usage is TRBJ2-7; 12 bases fit TRBD2. The J call may be mistaken, given a closer DNA end match to TRBJ2-5. CDR3 size: 14 residues. CDR1 SNHLY and CDR2 FYNNEI come from the germline V gene. The CDR3 loop reads CANGPGLAGETQYF. As DNA, the CDR3 is TGTGCCAACGGACCGGGACTAGCGGGAGAGACCCAGTACTTC.

V and J are TRBV28 and TRBJ2-1, with 9 bases fitting TRBD2. The J call is doubtful: the DNA matches TRBJ2-7 better. Germline loops: CDR1 MDHEN, CDR2 SYDVKM. CDR3 size: 16 residues. CDR3 nucleotide sequence: TGTGCCAGCAGTCCTTTAGGCGGGGGGGCCTACAATGAGCAGTACTTC. It is translated as CASSPLGGGAYNEQYF.

The rearrangement joins TRBV5-6 to TRBJ2-1; D remains unclear. V lost 6 bases and J 5 bases, leaving 18 bases between the germline ends. The germline CDR1 and CDR2 sequences are SGHDT and YYEEEE. This CDR3 spans 15 amino acids. CDR3 loop: CASILGPLWHNEQFF. DNA of the CDR3: TGTGCCAGCATTCTCGGTCCCCTATGGCACAATGAGCAGTTCTTC.

This chain connects TRBV6-6 to TRBJ1-2, with 7 bases aligning to TRBD1. J gave up 2 bases and V 5 bases, and 5 bases lay outside the gene matches. The CDR3 is made up of 14 amino acids. Germline V CDR1 and CDR2: MNHNY, SVGAGI (reference sequence). CDR3 amino acids: CASSGEQGNYGYTF. CDR3 in DNA: TGTGCCAGCAGTGGGGAACAGGGGAACTATGGCTACACCTTC.

The chain combines TRBV29-1 with TRBJ2-1; the match to TRBD2 covers 8 bases. After removal of 7 bases from V and 2 bases from J, the junction contained 4 bases not matched to a gene. Germline lookup yields CDR1 SQVTM and CDR2 ANQGSEA. The CDR3 consists of 13 residues. CDR3 in amino acids: CSAGGDTYNEQFF. The CDR3 DNA reads TGCAGCGCCGGGGGGGACACCTACAATGAGCAGTTCTTC.

The chain joins TRBV6-5 to TRBJ2-3; unclear D gene. This CDR3 has 13 amino acids. V shed 2 bases and J shed 6 bases, with 9 bases lying between them. Germline lookup yields CDR1 MNHEY and CDR2 SVGAGI. The CDR3 spells CASSYQNGDTQYF. In nucleotides, the CDR3 is TGTGCCAGCAGTTACCAAAACGGGGATACGCAGTATTTT.

This clonotype was observed at least ten times. This chain connects TRBV20-1 to TRBJ1-5, with D unresolved. Between the trimmed V and J ends, which lost 1 base and 0 bases, there was a span of 10 bases. The CDR3 length is 15 residues. Looked up from germline, CDR1 is DFQATT and CDR2 is SNEGSKA (reference sequence). The chain's CDR3 is CSARAMEDSNQPQHF. The DNA for the CDR3 is TGCAGTGCTAGAGCTATGGAGGATAGCAATCAGCCCCAGCATTTT.

This chain connects TRBV29-1 to TRBJ2-3; D might be TRBD2 (6 bases). The V gene lost 7 bases and the J gene lost 4 bases, with 21 bases spanning the gap. The CDR3 extends over 15 amino acids. CDR1 and CDR2 from the germline V gene are SQVTM and ANQGSEA. In nucleotides, the CDR3 is TGCAGCGGGATGACTAGTTTCAAAGGCCCAGATACGCAGTATTTT. Protein product: CSGMTSFKGPDTQYF.

CDR3 DNA sequence: TGCAGTGCTAGTAAGGCAAGCGATACGCAGTATTTT. This codes for CSASKASDTQYF. This sequence joins TRBV20-1 and TRBJ2-3; no reliable D call. The CDR3 contains 12 residues. V was pared by 3 bases and J by 6 bases, with 10 bases between. Germline values: CDR1 DFQATT, CDR2 SNEGSKA (reference sequence).

This clonotype was seen a handful of times. V gene TRBV7-2 combines with J gene TRBJ2-3; 9 bases line up with TRBD2. The CDR3 has 14 residues. The trim removed 5 bases at V and 8 bases at J, leaving 8 bases unmatched. CDR1 and CDR2 (germline): SGHTA, FQGNSA. The CDR3 DNA reads TGTGCCAGCAGCCCGCGGGGGGGCCTTGGTACGCAGTATTTT. Translating it yields CASSPRGGLGTQYF.

J is TRBJ1-2 and V is TRBV4-1, with 8 positions matching TRBD1. V was pared by 1 base and J by 4 bases, with 5 bases of the junction left unmatched. Looked up from germline, CDR1 is MGHRA and CDR2 is YSYEKL. There are 15 residues in the CDR3. The CDR3 DNA reads TGCGCCAGCAGCCAAGTTGACAGGGGAGGCTATGGCTACACCTTC. This codes for CASSQVDRGGYGYTF.

This clonotype was counted between two and nine times. The gene calls are TRBV7-2 and TRBJ2-7; TRBD2 matches 11 bases. Per the germline V gene, CDR1 is SGHTA and CDR2 is FQGNSA. CDR3 size: 16 residues. The trim removed 5 bases at V and 0 bases at J, leaving 6 bases unmatched. The chain's CDR3 is CASSPLAGGHSYEQYF. The CDR3 bases are TGTGCCAGCAGCCCCCTAGCGGGGGGTCACTCCTACGAGCAGTACTTC.

This chain links TRBV28 with TRBJ2-5, with a tentative D call TRBD1 (6 bases). The CDR3 is 16 residues long. Trimming took off 3 bases at V and 5 bases at J, with 19 bases between the two ends. Germline V CDR1 and CDR2: MDHEN, SYDVKM. CDR3 bases: TGTGCCAGCAGTTTGCCCTCGGACAGACGACGGGAGACCCAGTACTTC. Its protein is CASSLPSDRRRETQYF. The full variable domain, its missing parts supplied by reference TRBV28 and TRBJ2-5, is DVKVTQSSRYLVKRTGEKVFLECVQDMDHENMFWYRQDPGLGLRLIYFSYDVKMKEKGDIPEGYSVSREKKERFSLILESASTNQTSMYLCASSLPSDRRRETQYFGPGTRLLVL.

J is TRBJ2-4 and V is TRBV9; 14 nucleotides align to TRBD2. The end of the DNA aligns better with TRBJ2-5, so the J call may be wrong. Germline values: CDR1 SGDLS, CDR2 YYNGEE. The CDR3 runs to 15 residues. CDR3 loop: CASSDGLAGGETQYF. As DNA, the CDR3 is TGTGCCAGCAGTGATGGACTAGCGGGGGGCGAGACCCAGTACTTC.

This clonotype was recorded only once. The DNA of the CDR3 is TGTGCCAGCAGTTTCCCTAGCGGGGGGCCCCCCGGGGGCACAGATACGCAGTATTTT. Translation: CASSFPSGGPPGGTDTQYF. This chain connects TRBV28 to TRBJ2-3; 11 bases match TRBD2. The trim removed 3 bases at V and 1 base at J, leaving 12 bases unmatched. The CDR3 has 19 amino acids. The germline V gene has CDR1 MDHEN and CDR2 SYDVKM.

The rearrangement joins TRBV3-1 to TRBJ1-1, with D possibly being TRBD1 (6 bases). V was shortened by 4 bases and J by 1 base, with 10 bases between the two germline ends. The CDR3 is 14 amino acids. Germline V gives CDR1 LGHDT, CDR2 YNNKEL (reference sequence). CDR3 residues: CASSRLRGNTEAFF. The DNA of the CDR3 is TGTGCCAGCAGCCGACTCAGGGGGAACACTGAAGCTTTCTTT.

The rearrangement joins TRBV25-1 to TRBJ2-7, with a tentative D call TRBD2 (5 bases). The J call may be incorrect, as the DNA end agrees better with TRBJ2-5. The CDR3 is 10 residues long. Germline assignment: CDR1 MGHDK and CDR2 SYGVNS. CDR3 region: CASMEVTQYF. As DNA, the CDR3 is TGTGCCAGCATGGAGGTGACCCAGTACTTC.

The chain employs TRBV2 and TRBJ2-3; 14 bases line up with TRBD2. CDR3 length equals 16 residues. J gave up 6 bases and V 7 bases, and 9 bases lay outside the gene matches. From germline, CDR1 is SNHLY and CDR2 FYNNEI. CDR3 nucleotide sequence: TGTGCCAGCATTGCGGGACTAGCGGGGGTGGAGGATACGCAGTATTTT. Protein product: CASIAGLAGVEDTQYF.

The CDR3 bases are TGTGCCAGCAGTGAAGGGACTAGCCATGAGCAGTTCTTC. It translates to CASSEGTSHEQFF. V gene TRBV6-1 combines with J gene TRBJ2-1; 8 bases agree with TRBD2. Trimming took 1 base from V and 8 from J; bases not matched to a gene: 1. CDR1 is MNHNS and CDR2 is SASEGT in the germline V gene. CDR3 length: 13 residues.

The table lists this clonotype with a few counts. The chain recombines TRBV4-3 with TRBJ2-5; 8 bases line up with TRBD2. The CDR3 is 16 residues long. V shed 0 bases, J shed 1 base, and the junction held 4 bases outside the gene matches. CDR1 and CDR2 (germline): LGHNA, YSLEER. CDR3 sequence: CASSQDTRGGQETQYF. DNA for the CDR3: TGCGCCAGCAGCCAAGATACACGGGGGGGCCAAGAGACCCAGTACTTC.

The chain couples TRBV11-2 to TRBJ2-3, with D possibly called TRBD1 or TRBD2 (6 bases each). The CDR3 is 16 amino acids. The V gene lost 5 bases and the J gene lost 8 bases, with 23 bases spanning the gap. The germline V gene encodes CDR1 SGHAT and CDR2 FQNNGV. The chain's CDR3 is CASSDPRGAAFGTQYF. CDR3 DNA: TGTGCCAGCAGCGATCCGAGGGGGGCCGCGTTCGGTACGCAGTATTTT. Supplemented by reference TRBV11-2 and TRBJ2-3, the full variable domain reads EAGVAQSPRYKIIEKRQSVAFWCNPISGHATLYWYQQILGQGPKLLIQFQNNGVVDDSQLPKDRFSAERLKGVDSTLKIQPAKLEDSAVYLCASSDPRGAAFGTQYFGPGTRLTVL.

This clonotype was counted between two and nine times. The V gene is TRBV28, the J gene TRBJ2-7; TRBD1 or TRBD2 may be the D gene (5 bases each). This CDR3 has 14 amino acids. Trimming left V 3 bases short and J 5 bases short, with 14 bases between. Germline values: CDR1 MDHEN, CDR2 SYDVKM. The CDR3 nucleotides read TGTGCCAGCAGTTTGGGACCACCTAGAGACGAGCAGTACTTC. It encodes CASSLGPPRDEQYF.

This clonotype was recorded a few times. The chain uses TRBV11-1 and TRBJ2-3; TRBD1 or TRBD2 may be the D gene (5 bases each). The CDR3 consists of 14 residues. Germline V CDR1 and CDR2: SGHAT, FQDESV (reference sequence). With 4 bases removed from V and 7 bases from J, the gap between germline ends came to 15 bases. CDR3 amino acids: CASSYGTLGNTQYF. CDR3 bases: TGTGCCAGCAGCTACGGGACCCTAGGAAATACGCAGTATTTT.

Comments on this clonotype: The CDR3 does not end in the conserved phenylalanine or tryptophan, so this is likely a read error. V and J are TRBV29-1 and TRBJ2-3; possible D gene TRBD1, 6 bases. CDR1 SQVTM and CDR2 ANQGSEA come from the germline V gene. The V end lost 6 bases, the J end lost 4 bases, and 11 bases lay between the germline ends. The CDR3 is made up of 12 amino acids. In nucleotides, the CDR3 is TGCAGCGTGCAGGGGTTCGCAGATACGCAGTATTAT. As protein: CSVQGFADTQYY.